This TCR beta chain was captured in a study of CD4 and CD8 cells across lung adenocarcinoma regions. A few counts support this clonotype. Samples came from patients with localized non-small cell lung adenocarcinoma. TCRdb reprocessed the PCR reads via MiXCR and lists one record per CDR3 protein. The top ten hold 95% to 96% of the sample, which has thousands of distinct CDR3 sequences, 45% seen once. The clonotype originates from a male donor with lung adenocarcinoma. The CD4 and CD8 labels of this study may be unreliable. The sequencing sample was made of CD8+ T cells from the center of a lung tumor.

CDR3 amino acids: CASSLTGGYTDTQYF. The CDR3 bases are TGTGCCAGCAGCCTAACAGGGGGCTACACAGATACGCAGTATTTT. The chain recombines TRBV7-2 with TRBJ2-3, with 9 positions matching TRBD1. V gave up 5 bases and J gave up 2 bases; unmatched junction bases: 5. Germline values: CDR1 SGHTA, CDR2 FQGNSA. The CDR3 loop spans 15 amino acids.